A single sample gave rise to the 16 T cell receptor beta chains below, sequenced in a study of T-cell reconstitution after alpha-beta-depleted transplantation in children. Unique molecular identifiers featured in how the TCRbeta library was prepared. TCRdb re-derived calls from the PCR reads in MiXCR, one entry per CDR3 protein. The top ten hold 5% of the sample, which has around 800,000 distinct CDR3 sequences, under 20% seen once. Specimen: PBMCs, mostly from graft donor cells, collected 360 days after TCRalphabeta/CD19-depleted stem cell transplant. The receptors were sampled from a male patient younger than 18 who had a stem cell transplant for acute lymphoblastic leukemia, so the T cells may come from the graft donor.

CDR3 DNA: TGTGCCAGCAGCAAAGATCTGGGGGGGAACACCGGGGAGCTGTTTTTT. Its translation is CASSKDLGGNTGELFF. The chain links TRBV21-1 to TRBJ2-2; the D segment call TRBD1 is taken from the table without a DNA check. TRBV21-1 is listed as a pseudogene. CDR3 length: 16 amino acids.

The chain links TRBV6-2 or TRBV6-3 to TRBJ2-5; D might be TRBD2 (7 bases). CDR1 MNHEY and CDR2 SVGEGT come from the germline V gene. Trimming stripped 5 bases from V and 5 bases from J, with 15 bases between. CDR3 length equals 14 residues. CDR3 DNA: TGTGCCAGCAGTACAGGGACTATAGGGGAGACCCAGTACTTC. Residues: CASSTGTIGETQYF.

The chain is built from TRBV2 and TRBJ2-2; a weak D match, TRBD2 (5 bases). The ends were cut back, 3 bases at V and 4 bases at J, with 12 bases in the middle. CDR3 length: 15 amino acids. The germline V gene has CDR1 SNHLY and CDR2 FYNNEI. CDR3 loop: CASSDPTGLTGELFF. The CDR3 DNA reads TGTGCCAGCAGTGATCCCACCGGACTCACCGGGGAGCTGTTTTTT.

CDR3 sequence (DNA): TGTGCCAGCAGCTTTCAAGTCCGAGCTAACTATGGCTACACCTTC. Protein sequence: CASSFQVRANYGYTF. This chain uses TRBV7-9 with TRBJ1-2; D is undetermined. V was shortened by 3 bases and J by 0 bases, with 11 bases between the two germline ends. This CDR3 contains 15 residues. Germline V gives CDR1 SEHNR, CDR2 FQNEAQ (reference sequence).

This clonotype was counted ten times or more. This chain links TRBV24-1 with TRBJ2-2; D is possibly TRBD2 (5 bases). Germline lookup yields CDR1 KGHDR and CDR2 SFDVKD. CDR3 length: 14 amino acids. The ends were cut back, 4 bases at V and 1 base at J, with 6 bases in the middle. The CDR3 region has the DNA TGTGCCACCAGTGAGAGCGGGAACACCGGGGAGCTGTTTTTT. Residues: CATSESGNTGELFF.

Ten or more counts support this clonotype. The V call is TRBV20-1, the J call TRBJ1-1; possibly TRBD1 for D (5 bases). Germline V lookup: CDR1 DFQATT, CDR2 SNEGSKA (reference sequence). This CDR3 contains 14 residues. Trimming cost V 1 base and J 1 base, with 10 bases left between them. CDR3 DNA sequence: TGCAGTGCTAGAGGGGGCGTGAGGAACACTGAAGCTTTCTTT. Amino acid sequence: CSARGGVRNTEAFF.

The gene calls are TRBV20-1 and TRBJ1-5, with TRBD1 as a possible D gene (6 bases). V lost 2 bases and J 4 bases, leaving 15 bases between the germline ends. Per the germline V gene, CDR1 is DFQATT and CDR2 is SNEGSKA (reference sequence). This CDR3 region has 15 residues. The DNA for the CDR3 is TGCAGTGCTAGAAGCAACAGGGTTGGAAATCAGCCCCAGCATTTT. Amino acid sequence: CSARSNRVGNQPQHF.

This chain joins TRBV18 and TRBJ1-1; D perhaps matches TRBD1 (5 bases). The length of the CDR3 is 15 residues. V dropped 3 bases and J dropped 4 bases, with 15 bases sitting between them. Germline V gene data show CDR1 as KGHSH and CDR2 as LQKENI. The CDR3 sequence: CASSPRQDKATEAFF. DNA for the CDR3: TGTGCCAGCTCACCTCGTCAGGACAAAGCCACTGAAGCTTTCTTT.

J is TRBJ1-5 and V is TRBV27; possibly TRBD1 for D (6 bases). Germline CDR1 MNHEY, CDR2 SMNVEV (reference sequence). Trimming took 0 bases from V and 2 from J, leaving 11 bases between them. The length of the CDR3 is 16 residues. The CDR3 bases are TGTGCCAGCAGTTTATCACGGGCAGGGGGCAATCAGCCCCAGCATTTT. Translation: CASSLSRAGGNQPQHF.

This clonotype has more than one count but fewer than ten. This chain joins TRBV12-3 or TRBV12-4 and TRBJ2-7; D uncertain. The CDR3 is made up of 14 amino acids. V was pared by 3 bases and J by 7 bases, with 16 bases between. CDR3 sequence: CASSFRAEPGEQYF. The CDR3 bases are TGTGCCAGCAGTTTTCGGGCGGAGCCGGGTGAGCAGTACTTC.

This sequence joins TRBV19 and TRBJ1-5, with unresolved D. Germline CDR1 is LNHDA and CDR2 is SQIVND (reference sequence). V was clipped by 2 bases and J by 7 bases, with 15 bases between them. This CDR3 has 15 amino acids. The CDR3 region has the DNA TGTGCCAGTAGTATAACCCAAGGAGGTGGACAGCCCCAGCATTTT. As protein: CASSITQGGGQPQHF. Full variable domain (remainder filled in from reference TRBV19 and TRBJ1-5): DGGITQSPKYLFRKEGQNVTLSCEQNLNHDAMYWYRQDPGQGLRLIYYSQIVNDFQKGDIAEGYSVSREKKESFPLTVTSAQKNPTAFYLCASSITQGGGQPQHFGDGTRLSIL.

Only a few counts were recorded for this clonotype. J is TRBJ2-7 and V is TRBV7-2; the match to TRBD2 covers 10 bases. This CDR3 comprises 16 residues. The germline CDR1 and CDR2 sequences are SGHTA and FQGNSA. With 5 bases clipped from V and 7 bases from J, the junction kept 14 bases outside the gene matches. The CDR3, as DNA: TGTGCCAGCAGCCCTAGAGGGAGCGGGAGGGCGGAAGAGCAGTACTTC. This gives the protein CASSPRGSGRAEEQYF.

In this sample, this clonotype turned up a few times. This sequence joins TRBV20-1 and TRBJ2-7; the D gene is possibly TRBD2 (5 bases). V was trimmed by 4 bases and J by 3 bases, leaving 13 bases between them. The CDR3 loop spans 13 amino acids. The germline CDR1 and CDR2 sequences are DFQATT and SNEGSKA (reference sequence). The CDR3 sequence: CSATPGLSYEQYF. CDR3 coding DNA: TGCAGTGCTACTCCCGGACTCAGCTACGAGCAGTACTTC.

This clonotype was counted at least ten times. The gene calls are TRBV5-1 and TRBJ2-2, with D maybe TRBD1 (5 bases). CDR1 is SGHRS, CDR2 YFSETQ, per germline. This CDR3 contains 13 residues. The V and J ends lost 4 bases and 6 bases respectively, with 10 bases between them. The CDR3 region has the DNA TGCGCCAGCAGCCCTCAGGGCCCCGGGGAGCTGTTTTTT. Its protein product is CASSPQGPGELFF.

The chain combines TRBV5-1 with TRBJ2-7; D not certain. The germline V and J ends were trimmed by 0 bases and 5 bases, with 12 bases remaining between them. CDR3 size: 14 residues. The germline gives CDR1 SGHRS, CDR2 YFSETQ. The CDR3 reads CASSLDPNEDEQYF. The CDR3 nucleotides read TGCGCCAGCAGCTTGGACCCCAACGAGGACGAGCAGTACTTC.

This clonotype was seen ten or more times. V and J are TRBV12-3 or TRBV12-4 and TRBJ2-7, with a weak D call TRBD2 (5 bases). The CDR3 runs to 11 residues. V was shortened by 6 bases and J by 4 bases, with 7 bases between the two germline ends. For the CDR3, the DNA is TGTGCCAGCAGCGGGGAATACGAGCAGTACTTC. Translated: CASSGEYEQYF.